This is a list of T cell receptor beta chains from one sample in a study of a mutant IDH1 vaccine in newly diagnosed glioma. Clones were read by immunoSEQ multiplex PCR, and TCRdb kept only the in-frame ones, dropping some. The sample holds roughly 19,000 clones, over 75% seen once. The specimen was PBMCs, collected from a glioma patient treated with radiotherapy, temozolomide or both. The receptors come from a man aged 35 to 55 with glioma. Both conserved end residues are part of each CDR3.

TRBV10-3	18	TRBJ1-3	CAISDTNRQIISGNTIYF
TRBV5-1	15	TRBJ2-2	CASSLVGSDTGELFF
TRBV5-1	16	TRBJ1-1	CASSLVTGVGYSEAFF
TRBV6-1	13	TRBJ1-1	CASQMTTNTEAFF
TRBV7-2	15	TRBJ1-2	CASSLEGVSIYGYTF
TRBV2	14	TRBJ1-1	CASSERATNTEAFF
TRBV6-1	13	TRBJ1-1	CASSEARGTEAFF
TRBV10-3	14	TRBJ2-1	CAISGLAGSDEQFF
TRBV5-1	14	TRBJ2-5	CASSSTPGGETQYF
TRBV30	14	TRBJ1-1	CAWSFRGLNTEAFF
TRBV5-1	16	TRBJ2-7	CASSLGLAGETYEQYF
TRBV5-4	14	TRBJ1-6	CASSLGRRNSPLHF
TRBV7-2	13	TRBJ2-5	CASSPGGGETQYF
TRBV9	14	TRBJ2-7	CASSVGLQAYEQYF
TRBV25-1	14	TRBJ1-1	CASTTGGLNTEAFF
TRBV2	13	TRBJ1-2	CASSEGGQYGYTF
TRBV6-5	14	TRBJ2-3	CASSYSSKTDTQYF
TRBV29-1	15	TRBJ2-5	CSVGTSGVSKETQYF
TRBV4-3	15	TRBJ2-7	CASSQGTGEPYEQYF
TRBV28	15	TRBJ1-1	CASSPGGRVDTEAFF
TRBV20-1	10	TRBJ1-1	CSASVPRRSF
TRBV7-9	13	TRBJ2-5	CASSLESQETQYF
TRBV5-1	17	TRBJ2-1	CASCLRSRPSSYNEQFF
TRBV28	22	TRBJ1-5	CASSFEEILQGAGVGGNQPQHF
TRBV6-1	13	TRBJ1-2	CASRMTGLEGYTF
TRBV2	15	TRBJ1-2	CASRGTGEANYGYTF
TRBV5-1	14	TRBJ1-2	CASSLTGANYGYTF
TRBV6-1	15	TRBJ1-5	CASAGGYYSNQPQHF
TRBV4-1	15	TRBJ1-5	CASSHGTGPGQPQHF
TRBV6-5	15	TRBJ1-3	CASSPGQGLLNTIYF
TRBV29-1	14	TRBJ2-5	CSVDGTLTQETQYF
TRBV30	14	TRBJ1-6	CAWRPASSGSPLHF
TRBV27	17	TRBJ2-3	CASSYYGLAGVMDTQYF
TRBV5-1	15	TRBJ1-2	CASSLGRDRDSGYTF
TRBV7-8	13	TRBJ1-2	CASMGPTSYGYTF
TRBV28	15	TRBJ1-4	CASSPFTATNEKLFF
TRBV5-6	16	TRBJ1-5	CASSLFVTGWYQPQHF
TRBV11-2	15	TRBJ1-3	CASSSLQGVGNTIYF
TRBV7-2	15	TRBJ1-1	CASSLEDRGRAEAFF
TRBV6-4	14	TRBJ2-1	CASSEAGGPNEQFF
TRBV5-1	14	TRBJ1-1	CASSPGQVNTEAFF
TRBV25-1	15	TRBJ1-2	CASSHSTPAGYGYTF
TRBV14	13	TRBJ1-1	CASSPKRNTEAFF
TRBV14	13	TRBJ2-5	CASSQPYQETQYF
TRBV5-1	14	TRBJ1-2	CASSLEYLNYGYTF
TRBV5-6	14	TRBJ2-3	CASRFSGGTDTQYF
TRBV29-1	10	TRBJ1-1	CSVVFAGAFF
TRBV4-3	13	TRBJ1-4	CASSQNRKEKLFF